The rows below give T cell receptor beta chains drawn from one sample of a study of human T cells and chemical hapten exposure. TCRdb analysed the RACE reads with MiXCR anew, one entry per CDR3 protein. This table has roughly 380,000 distinct CDR3 sequences, around 4.8% appearing once. The sample consisted of whole blood, taken in connection with sensitization to the hapten diphenylcyclopropenone (DPC). Receptor source: a woman aged 45-59 years with alopecia areata. Some clones in this sample may be carry-over from other donors' samples. CDR3s include the opening cysteine and the closing phenylalanine or tryptophan. Fields, in order: V gene, CDR3 protein.

V gene: TRBV28; CDR3 protein: CASSPGDRGQEQYF
V gene: TRBV12-3/TRBV12-4; CDR3 protein: CASSSQLGTTGELFF
V gene: TRBV7-2; CDR3 protein: CASSLGGGRGHYEQYF
V gene: TRBV29-1; CDR3 protein: CSVEDRGGPAFF
V gene: TRBV5-1; CDR3 protein: CASSLEGRRDGNEQFF
V gene: TRBV14; CDR3 protein: CASSRGIPNEKLFF
V gene: TRBV5-1; CDR3 protein: CASSHGQGTNEKLFF
V gene: TRBV7-9; CDR3 protein: CASSSPEDGGEAFF
V gene: TRBV18; CDR3 protein: CASSLTGTGSYEQYF
V gene: TRBV7-9; CDR3 protein: CASRTGGTGEQFF
V gene: TRBV2; CDR3 protein: CATSALSGANVLTF
V gene: TRBV21-1; CDR3 protein: CASLHPGLADEQYF
V gene: TRBV6-6; CDR3 protein: CASKKRGVSAKNIQYF
V gene: TRBV12-3/TRBV12-4; CDR3 protein: CASSSSRFSEAFF
V gene: TRBV28; CDR3 protein: CASSSTRDIQYF
V gene: TRBV28; CDR3 protein: CASGKVQYF
V gene: TRBV6-1; CDR3 protein: CASSRDRAFLSSQPQHF
V gene: TRBV4-1; CDR3 protein: CASSQDLTGGWQPQHF
V gene: TRBV11-2; CDR3 protein: CASSSFGRANGYTF
V gene: TRBV6-1; CDR3 protein: CASTTGGLMDGYTF
V gene: TRBV30; CDR3 protein: CAWSVSPREQFF
V gene: TRBV29-1; CDR3 protein: CSVQTGGDSPLHF
V gene: TRBV20-1; CDR3 protein: CSASTPQGASKNIQYF
V gene: TRBV29-1; CDR3 protein: CSVNSLARGGGTDTQYF
V gene: TRBV6-5; CDR3 protein: CASTGTGLNYGYTF
V gene: TRBV20-1; CDR3 protein: CSASRARGPDNQPQHF
V gene: TRBV9; CDR3 protein: CASSVDWGSNQPQHF